A single sample gave rise to the 5 T cell receptor beta chains below, sequenced in a study of cytomegalovirus exposure and HLA in healthy donors. 60 Vbeta and 13 Jbeta primers were used in PCR. The table came from immunoSEQ multiplex PCR; TCRdb's copy has only in-frame clones and leaves some out. The profile shows 130,000 or so clones, 70% to 90% of them singletons. The sequenced material came from PBMCs. Source of these receptors: a man in his forties in good health and CMV-seronegative.

J is TRBJ1-3 and V is TRBV30; possibly TRBD1 for D (5 bases). Per the germline V gene, CDR1 is GTSNPN and CDR2 is SVGIG (reference sequence). This CDR3 contains 13 residues. The ends were cut back, 4 bases at V and 3 bases at J, with 10 bases in the middle. The CDR3 reads CAWIGQGGNTIYF. DNA for the CDR3: TGTGCCTGGATTGGTCAGGGTGGAAACACCATATATTTT.

As regards this clone: Compared with germline, one end of the junction differs, possibly owing to a read error. The rearrangement links TRBV7-9 to TRBJ2-5; the D gene is possibly TRBD2 (5 bases). Germline V gives CDR1 SEHNR, CDR2 FQNEAQ (reference sequence). CDR3 length equals 10 residues. This CDR3 reads CSSTGETQYF. CDR3 sequence (DNA): TGTTCCAGCACGGGGGAGACCCAGTACTTC.

This clone showed up just a few times. This rearrangement joins TRBV7-2 to TRBJ1-6; tentatively, D is TRBD1 (6 bases). In germline, CDR1 is SGHTA, CDR2 FQGNSA. V was clipped by 5 bases and J by 8 bases, with 16 bases between them. The CDR3 covers 15 residues. CDR3 DNA: TGTGCCAGCAGCGGACCACAGGGCTTCTATTCACCCCTCCACTTT. Translated: CASSGPQGFYSPLHF.

The chain combines TRBV9 with TRBJ2-7; possible D gene TRBD1, 5 bases. Germline CDR1 and CDR2: SGDLS and YYNGEE. Trimming left V 4 bases short and J 0 bases short, with 14 bases between. This CDR3 is built from 15 residues. CDR3 nucleotide sequence: TGTGCCAGCAGCCCCCGGCAGGGCCCCTCCTACGAGCAGTACTTC. It encodes CASSPRQGPSYEQYF.

J is TRBJ1-3 and V is TRBV2, with D possibly TRBD1 on 6 matching bases. The V end was cut by 6 bases, the J end by 0 bases, with 9 bases between. CDR1 is SNHLY, CDR2 FYNNEI, per germline. The CDR3 is 14 amino acids. The CDR3 DNA is TGTGCCAGCAGAGGACAGACCTCTGGAAACACCATATATTTT. Its translation is CASRGQTSGNTIYF. Complete variable domain (other parts from reference TRBV2 and TRBJ1-3): EPEVTQTPSHQVTQMGQEVILRCVPISNHLYFYWYRQILGQKVEFLVSFYNNEISEKSEIFDDQFSVERPDGSNFTLKIRSTKLEDSAMYFCASRGQTSGNTIYFGEGSWLTVV.